The 18 T cell receptor beta chains in this list originate from one sample, sequenced in a study of blood T cell repertoires in COVID-19. Sequencing was performed with immunoSEQ multiplex PCR; in TCRdb, only in-frame clones are kept and a portion is missing. The table includes around 330,000 clones, 85% detected once. The sample consisted of PBMCs or T cells enriched from blood (not recorded which). Every receptor here comes from a young woman who had been exposed to COVID-19.

V gene TRBV30 combines with J gene TRBJ2-5; 7 positions agree with TRBD2. CDR1 and CDR2 (germline): GTSNPN, SVGIG (reference sequence). The CDR3 totals 16 residues. The V and J ends lost 3 bases and 1 base, in that order; junction bases with no gene match: 11. CDR3 sequence: CAWSPWGRGTQETQYF. Written as DNA, the CDR3 is TGTGCCTGGAGCCCTTGGGGGAGGGGCACCCAAGAGACCCAGTACTTC.

The CDR3 DNA sequence: TGTGCCAGCAGCCCTAAAACACTAGCGGCTAGCACAGATACGCAGTATTTT. Translated: CASSPKTLAASTDTQYF. This sequence joins TRBV4-2 and TRBJ2-3; TRBD2 matches 8 bases. The CDR3 runs to 17 residues. V was pared by 4 bases and J by 0 bases, with 9 bases of the junction left unmatched. CDR1 and CDR2 from the germline V gene are LGHNA and YNFKEQ.

The chain joins TRBV25-1 to TRBJ2-2, with 13 bases fitting TRBD2. The V and J ends lost 3 bases and 5 bases, in that order; junction bases with no gene match: 9. CDR1 and CDR2 from the germline V gene are MGHDK and SYGVNS. CDR3 length equals 18 residues. The CDR3 coding sequence is TGTGCCAGCAGTGAGTCAAAAGGACTAGCGGGAGTTACCGGGGAGCTGTTTTTT. The encoded protein is CASSESKGLAGVTGELFF.

V and J are TRBV3-1 (or the pseudogene TRBV3-2) and TRBJ1-1; D not resolved. This CDR3 contains 13 residues. The V gene's germline CDR1 is LGHDT and CDR2 YNNKEL (reference sequence). With 3 bases removed from V and 0 bases from J, the gap between germline ends came to 5 bases. The CDR3 bases are TGTGCCAGCAGCCATCTCTTGAACACTGAAGCTTTCTTT. Protein product: CASSHLLNTEAFF.

This clone appeared once. This chain joins TRBV5-1 and TRBJ1-4; weak D call: TRBD1 (5 bases). Germline CDR1 reads SGHRS; CDR2 reads YFSETQ. The CDR3 sequence is 16 residues long. V lost 4 bases and J lost 7, with 20 bases in between. The DNA for the CDR3 is TGCGCCAGCAGCGCAAGCCGCGGGGCTATGACTGAAAAACTGTTTTTT. It translates to CASSASRGAMTEKLFF.

The gene calls are TRBV11-2 and TRBJ2-5; D might be TRBD2 (6 bases). Germline V gene sequence: CDR1 SGHAT, CDR2 FQNNGV. CDR3 length: 15 residues. V gave up 2 bases and J gave up 5 bases, with 15 bases separating them. The CDR3 region is CASSLRGTVRETQYF. The CDR3 nucleotides are TGTGCCAGCAGCTTACGGGGGACCGTCCGGGAGACCCAGTACTTC.

This sequence joins TRBV4-2 and TRBJ2-1, with TRBD2 matching 7 bases. This CDR3 comprises 20 residues. The V segment lost 0 bases and the J segment 0 bases; nucleotides outside the gene matches: 14. CDR1 LGHNA and CDR2 YNFKEQ come from the germline V gene. CDR3 in amino acids: CASSQDALAVSSISYNEQFF. The CDR3 DNA sequence: TGTGCCAGCAGCCAAGATGCGCTAGCGGTTAGCAGCATCTCCTACAATGAGCAGTTCTTC.

The chain employs TRBV6-1 and TRBJ2-3; TRBD2 is a possible D gene (5 bases). The V gene lost 2 bases and the J gene lost 9 bases, with 12 bases spanning the gap. CDR3 length equals 13 residues. The germline gives CDR1 MNHNS, CDR2 SASEGT. In DNA form, the CDR3 reads TGTGCCAGCAGTGAAACCCCTAGCCACACGCAGTATTTT. This codes for CASSETPSHTQYF.

The rearrangement joins TRBV6-5 to TRBJ1-2; 11 bases line up with TRBD1. The CDR3 length is 15 residues. V was pared by 6 bases and J by 3 bases, with 6 bases of the junction left unmatched. Germline V gene data show CDR1 as MNHEY and CDR2 as SVGAGI. CDR3 nucleotide sequence: TGTGCCAGCAGGGGGACAGGGGGTCTACACTATGGCTACACCTTC. The encoded protein is CASRGTGGLHYGYTF.

The gene calls are TRBV28 and TRBJ1-4, with D possibly matching TRBD1 (5 bases). This CDR3 region has 16 residues. Germline V gene lookup returns CDR1 MDHEN and CDR2 SYDVKM. Trimming cost V 2 bases and J 5 bases, with 15 bases left between them. The CDR3, as DNA: TGTGCCAGCAGTTTACCGATGACAGTACCGAATGAAAAACTGTTTTTT. This translates into CASSLPMTVPNEKLFF.

The rearrangement joins TRBV7-2 to TRBJ1-4, with 10 bases aligning to TRBD1. Losses at the gene ends were 3 bases for V and 7 bases for J; bases not matched to a gene: 2. This CDR3 region has 14 residues. Germline V gene sequence: CDR1 SGHTA, CDR2 FQGNSA. The CDR3 reads CASSLDRGFEKLFF. The CDR3 DNA sequence: TGTGCCAGCAGCTTGGACAGGGGGTTTGAAAAACTGTTTTTT.

The V and J genes are TRBV11-2 and TRBJ2-7, with 10 bases that match TRBD1. Germline CDR1 SGHAT, CDR2 FQNNGV. V lost 5 bases and J lost 1; bases outside the gene matches: 17. The CDR3 totals 19 residues. CDR3 in DNA: TGTGCCAGCAGCCGAGGGCGTGGCCGGGACAGGGGTGAATCCTACGAGCAGTACTTC. It yields the protein CASSRGRGRDRGESYEQYF.

A note on this clone: At one boundary the junction diverges from the germline segment, which might be a read error. J is TRBJ2-1 and V is TRBV29-1; no firm D call. Germline values: CDR1 SQVTM, CDR2 ANQGSEA. This CDR3 region has 12 residues. The CDR3 protein is CGSTSSYNEQFF. CDR3 DNA sequence: TGTGGTTCCACCAGCTCCTACAATGAGCAGTTCTTC.

This clone was counted a few times. CDR3 in DNA: TGTGCCAGTAACTGGGGGGCAACTAATGAAAAACTGTTTTTT. It encodes CASNWGATNEKLFF. The chain is built from TRBV27 and TRBJ1-4; D is possibly TRBD1 (5 bases). Germline CDR1 is MNHEY and CDR2 is SMNVEV (reference sequence). CDR3 length: 14 residues. V was clipped by 9 bases and J by 0 bases, with 11 bases between them.

As for this clone: The junction departs from the called germline gene at one end, perhaps through a read error. CDR3 amino acids: CASSYPGQGNF. CDR3 sequence (DNA): TGCGCCAGCAGCTACCCGGGACAGGGGAACTTC. The chain has TRBV5-1 and TRBJ2-4; 10 bases agree with TRBD1. Germline V gives CDR1 SGHRS, CDR2 YFSETQ. The CDR3 extends over 11 amino acids.

In its sample, this clone was seen once. V usage is TRBV18 and J usage is TRBJ2-5; 7 positions agree with TRBD1. This CDR3 has 14 residues. The V and J ends lost 6 bases and 2 bases, in that order; junction bases with no gene match: 6. Germline lookup yields CDR1 KGHSH and CDR2 LQKENI. CDR3 region: CASSTGVNQETQYF. The DNA of the CDR3 is TGTGCCAGCTCTACAGGGGTTAATCAAGAGACCCAGTACTTC. The full variable domain, with the rest looked up from reference TRBV18 and TRBJ2-5, is NAGVMQNPRHLVRRRGQEARLRCSPMKGHSHVYWYRQLPEEGLKFMVYLQKENIIDESGMPKERFSAEFPKEGPSILRIQQVVRGDSAAYFCASSTGVNQETQYFGPGTRLLVL.

Only a few counts were recorded for this clone. The chain carries TRBV5-4 and TRBJ1-1; D possibly corresponds to TRBD1 (5 bases). Germline loops: CDR1 SGHNT, CDR2 YYREEE (reference sequence). V was cut by 0 bases and J by 3 bases, with 9 bases left in between. This CDR3 comprises 14 residues. The CDR3 DNA reads as TGTGCCAGCAGCTTGGCGGCAGGGCACACTGAAGCTTTCTTT. Its protein product is CASSLAAGHTEAFF.

J is TRBJ1-6 and V is TRBV15; D call uncertain. V was clipped by 4 bases and J by 7 bases, with 5 bases between them. CDR1 and CDR2 from the germline V gene are LNHNV and YYDKDF (reference sequence). The CDR3 contains 12 residues. DNA of the CDR3: TGTGCCACCAGCACAGGAAATTCACCCCTCCACTTT. Its protein product is CATSTGNSPLHF. The variable domain in full, with the rest retrieved from reference TRBV15 and TRBJ1-6, is DAMVIQNPRYQVTQFGKPVTLSCSQTLNHNVMYWYQQKSSQAPKLLFHYYDKDFNNEADTPDNFQSRRPNTSFCFLDIRSPGLGDTAMYLCATSTGNSPLHFGNGTRLTVT.